This entry lists 7 T cell receptor beta chains sequenced from one sample in a study of shared clonotypes between healthy human individuals. Assay: immunoSEQ multiplex PCR; the TCRdb copy retains only in-frame clones and omits some. Among 550,000 to 850,000 clones listed, just under 75% were seen once. Sequencing was performed on memory CD4+ T cells sorted from blood. Sample subset: CD45RA-negative fraction. These TCRs come from a woman aged 30 to 39 in good health.

This chain uses TRBV27 with TRBJ2-5, with D uncertain. Germline V CDR1 and CDR2: MNHEY, SMNVEV (reference sequence). The V and J ends lost 3 bases and 3 bases respectively, with 8 bases between them. The CDR3 length is 13 residues. The CDR3 here is CASSFRRKETQYF. The CDR3 DNA is TGTGCCAGCAGTTTTCGTCGAAAAGAGACCCAGTACTTC.

This clone was counted between two and nine times. The V call is TRBV23-1, the J call TRBJ2-6; 7 bases fit TRBD1. TRBV23-1 counts as an open reading frame of uncertain function. After removal of 1 base from V and 0 bases from J, the junction contained 12 bases not matched to a gene. The CDR3 sequence is 20 residues long. For the CDR3, the DNA is TGCGCCAGCAGTCAATTGGGACCCGGGACAGCCCCCTCTGGGGCCAACGTCCTGACTTTC. As protein: CASSQLGPGTAPSGANVLTF.

The chain has TRBV4-1 and TRBJ2-7; possible D gene TRBD1, 6 bases. V was trimmed by 0 bases and J by 4 bases, leaving 10 bases between them. Germline V CDR1 and CDR2: MGHRA, YSYEKL. The CDR3 has 14 amino acids. CDR3 sequence: CASSQEGDTYEQYF. The CDR3 nucleotides are TGCGCCAGCAGCCAAGAAGGGGACACTTACGAGCAGTACTTC.

J is TRBJ2-7 and V is TRBV21-1; TRBD2, the table's D call, lacks a check against the DNA. TRBV21-1 is classified as a pseudogene. The CDR3 sequence is 15 residues long. The CDR3: CASSNSPCQSYEQYF. The CDR3 DNA is TGTGCCAGCAGCAATAGTCCGTGTCAATCCTACGAGCAGTACTTC.

This chain connects TRBV18 to TRBJ2-2; 8 nucleotides match TRBD1. This CDR3 has 15 residues. Germline V gene sequence: CDR1 KGHSH, CDR2 LQKENI. J lost 4 bases, V lost 6 bases, and 7 bases had no gene match. The CDR3 is CASSRQGATTGELFF. CDR3 bases: TGTGCCAGCTCCCGGCAGGGGGCTACCACCGGGGAGCTGTTTTTT.

The V call is TRBV7-8, the J call TRBJ2-7, with 9 nucleotides matching TRBD2. With V trimmed by 4 bases and J by 7 bases, 11 bases remained unmatched. CDR3 length: 15 amino acids. Germline loops: CDR1 SGHVS, CDR2 FQNEAQ. CDR3 coding DNA: TGTGCCAGCAGCTCACCGGGACTAGCCGGGCTGGAGCAGTACTTC. Translation gives CASSSPGLAGLEQYF.

The chain uses TRBV18 and TRBJ2-7, with 9 nucleotides matching TRBD2. Unmatched junction bases numbered 8, after V lost 3 bases and J lost 5 bases. The CDR3 has 15 amino acids. Per the germline V gene, CDR1 is KGHSH and CDR2 is LQKENI. This chain's CDR3 is CASSPGVAGAHEQYF. CDR3 nucleotides: TGTGCCAGCTCACCGGGAGTAGCGGGAGCCCACGAGCAGTACTTC.